A single sample is the source of the 20 T cell receptor beta chains below, sequenced in a study of shared clonotypes between healthy human individuals. The data were produced by immunoSEQ multiplex PCR, yet TCRdb's version contains in-frame clones alone and is incomplete. In the table there are approximately 330,000 clones, 73% of which are singletons. Sequences were obtained from memory CD4+ T cells sorted from blood. The subset: CD45RA-negative fraction. The receptors derive from a man aged 25-45 years in good health.

The chain combines TRBV2 with TRBJ1-1; 7 nucleotides align to TRBD1. V dropped 8 bases and J dropped 4; count of bases not matched to a gene: 19. Germline CDR1 and CDR2: SNHLY and FYNNEI. The CDR3 runs 17 residues. The CDR3 nucleotides read TGTGCCAGCGGAGAGACGGCCAGGGGGATTAGTAGCACTGAAGCTTTCTTT. It is translated as CASGETARGISSTEAFF. Using reference TRBV2 and TRBJ1-1 for the parts outside the CDR3, the full variable domain is EPEVTQTPSHQVTQMGQEVILRCVPISNHLYFYWYRQILGQKVEFLVSFYNNEISEKSEIFDDQFSVERPDGSNFTLKIRSTKLEDSAMYFCASGETARGISSTEAFFGQGTRLTVV.

The rearrangement links TRBV5-4 to TRBJ2-3; D may be TRBD1 (6 bases). Germline CDR1 SGHNT, CDR2 YYREEE (reference sequence). The V end lost 1 base, the J end lost 1 base, and 10 bases lay between the germline ends. CDR3 length equals 15 residues. The CDR3 region is CASSLSKGGTDTQYF. As DNA, the CDR3 is TGTGCCAGCAGCTTGTCGAAGGGGGGCACAGATACGCAGTATTTT.

CDR3 sequence: CAWGGLAGVEQFF. The CDR3 nucleotides read TGTGCCTGGGGGGGCCTAGCGGGAGTCGAGCAGTTCTTC. This chain joins TRBV30 and TRBJ2-1; TRBD2 agrees at 10 bases. Germline V gene lookup returns CDR1 GTSNPN and CDR2 SVGIG (reference sequence). With 5 bases clipped from V and 10 bases from J, the junction kept 8 bases outside the gene matches. The CDR3 has 13 residues.

The chain couples TRBV2 to TRBJ2-7, with a tentative D call TRBD1 (6 bases). V was cut by 7 bases and J by 6 bases, with 16 bases left in between. From germline, CDR1 is SNHLY and CDR2 FYNNEI. The CDR3 sequence is 13 residues long. DNA for the CDR3: TGTGCCAGCATTTTAGGGGGTCCGGGCGAGCAGTACTTC. Its protein is CASILGGPGEQYF.

The V and J genes are TRBV4-1 and TRBJ2-1, with 9 positions matching TRBD1. Germline values: CDR1 MGHRA, CDR2 YSYEKL. The CDR3 runs 17 residues. After removal of 0 bases from V and 6 bases from J, the junction contained 9 bases not matched to a gene. The CDR3 loop reads CASSQDGGQGSVNEQFF. The CDR3 coding sequence is TGCGCCAGCAGCCAAGATGGGGGACAGGGATCGGTCAATGAGCAGTTCTTC.

This chain joins TRBV18 and TRBJ2-1; the match to TRBD2 covers 9 bases. Trimming took 5 bases from V and 2 from J; bases not matched to a gene: 4. CDR1 is KGHSH and CDR2 is LQKENI in the germline V gene. CDR3 length equals 15 residues. The CDR3 protein is CASSNSGSPYNEQFF. Here the CDR3 DNA reads TGTGCCAGCTCAAATAGCGGGAGCCCCTACAATGAGCAGTTCTTC.

J is TRBJ1-2 and V is TRBV7-8; D is uncertain. V shed 1 base and J shed 7 bases, with 19 bases lying between them. CDR1 is SGHVS and CDR2 is FQNEAQ in the germline V gene. The CDR3 length is 16 residues. CDR3 DNA: TGTGCCAGCAGCTTAGATCTGTCTGCCCTAAAGTTTGGCTACACCTTC. Translated, it gives CASSLDLSALKFGYTF.

This clone was seen only a few times. One base away lies a much larger clone, so this may be a sequencing read error. V usage is TRBV7-2 and J usage is TRBJ2-1; D remains ambiguous. Germline V gene data show CDR1 as SGHTA and CDR2 as FQGNSA. Trimming shortened V by 5 bases and J by 6 bases, and 5 bases separated the two germline ends. CDR3 size: 11 residues. The CDR3 sequence is CASSTFNEQFF. CDR3 in DNA: TGTGCCAGCAGCACCTTCAATGAGCAGTTCTTC.

This sequence joins TRBV9 and TRBJ2-1, with 10 bases fitting TRBD1. Per germline, CDR1 SGDLS and CDR2 YYNGEE. Unmatched junction bases numbered 3, after V lost 0 bases and J lost 6 bases. The length of the CDR3 is 15 residues. The CDR3 nucleotides read TGTGCCAGCAGCGTAGTTGGGACAGGGGTCAATGAGCAGTTCTTC. It encodes CASSVVGTGVNEQFF.

This rearrangement joins TRBV6-5 to TRBJ2-7; possibly TRBD2 for D (6 bases). The CDR3 has 14 amino acids. Germline loops: CDR1 MNHEY, CDR2 SVGAGI. V was clipped by 2 bases and J by 2 bases, with 10 bases between them. CDR3 in DNA: TGTGCCAGCAGTTACGGGTGGGGGGCCTACGAGCAGTACTTC. Translating it yields CASSYGWGAYEQYF.

The chain combines TRBV29-1 with TRBJ1-1; tentative D call: TRBD1 (5 bases). The CDR3 sequence is 14 residues long. V dropped 7 bases and J dropped 4 bases, with 19 bases sitting between them. The germline CDR1 and CDR2 sequences are SQVTM and ANQGSEA. CDR3 nucleotides: TGCAGCGGCTGGATTCCCAGGGTCGGCACTGAAGCTTTCTTT. Translation gives CSGWIPRVGTEAFF.

This clone was seen a handful of times. The V gene is TRBV20-1, the J gene TRBJ1-4; no clear D gene. V lost 3 bases and J 7 bases, leaving 6 bases between the germline ends. Germline loops: CDR1 DFQATT, CDR2 SNEGSKA (reference sequence). CDR3 size: 11 residues. CDR3 DNA sequence: TGCAGTGCTAGGAATGGTGAAAAACTGTTTTTT. It yields the protein CSARNGEKLFF.

The chain joins TRBV6-1 to TRBJ2-7; D perhaps matches TRBD1 (6 bases). Germline assignment: CDR1 MNHNS and CDR2 SASEGT. V was cut by 7 bases and J by 5 bases, with 15 bases left in between. This CDR3 region has 13 residues. The CDR3 nucleotides are TGTGCCAGCACCCCATTGGACAGTAACGAGCAGTACTTC. It is translated as CASTPLDSNEQYF.

The chain recombines TRBV15 with TRBJ1-3, with D perhaps matching TRBD1 (5 bases). Germline CDR1 LNHNV, CDR2 YYDKDF (reference sequence). Trimming shortened V by 0 bases and J by 0 bases, and 12 bases separated the two germline ends. This CDR3 spans 17 amino acids. CDR3 sequence reads: CATSRDTGSSSGNTIYF. The CDR3 DNA is TGTGCCACCAGCAGAGATACAGGATCGAGCTCTGGAAACACCATATATTTT.

This chain links TRBV7-8 with TRBJ2-1; 8 nucleotides line up with TRBD2. The CDR3 has 15 amino acids. Trimming at V came to 3 bases and at J to 4 bases, leaving 5 bases not matched to a gene. The germline V gene encodes CDR1 SGHVS and CDR2 FQNEAQ. In DNA form, the CDR3 reads TGTGCCAGCAGCTTTGAACTAGCGGTTTACAATGAGCAGTTCTTC. Residues: CASSFELAVYNEQFF.

This clone was recorded once. V and J are TRBV19 and TRBJ2-7, with 9 bases matching TRBD1. CDR1 is LNHDA, CDR2 SQIVND, per germline (reference sequence). The CDR3 is 15 amino acids. Losses at the gene ends were 5 bases for V and 5 bases for J; bases not matched to a gene: 10. CDR3 amino acids: CASSATIGTGNEQYF. The DNA of the CDR3 is TGTGCCAGTAGTGCCACGATAGGGACAGGGAACGAGCAGTACTTC.

This clone was seen more than once but under ten times. The DNA for the CDR3 is TGTGCCAGCAGTGAGACCCAGTACTTC. Its translation is CASSETQYF. The J gene is TRBJ2-5, the V gene TRBV2; D gene ambiguous. V lost 3 bases and J lost 7, with 0 bases in between. Germline V gives CDR1 SNHLY, CDR2 FYNNEI. The CDR3 runs to 9 residues.

This rearrangement joins TRBV27 to TRBJ2-2; D is perhaps TRBD1 (5 bases). CDR3 length equals 15 residues. V was pared by 5 bases and J by 6 bases, with 16 bases between. CDR1 and CDR2 (germline): MNHEY, SMNVEV (reference sequence). The chain's CDR3 is CASSQIDSVSGELFF. CDR3 in DNA: TGTGCCAGCAGTCAAATCGACAGTGTCTCCGGGGAGCTGTTTTTT.

The chain couples TRBV10-3 to TRBJ2-5; D not certain. The CDR3 loop spans 13 amino acids. V was clipped by 6 bases and J by 1 base, with 9 bases between them. CDR1 ENHRY and CDR2 SYGVKD come from the germline V gene. The CDR3 nucleotides are TGTGCCATCAGGCCAACTCCCCAAGAGACCCAGTACTTC. Translation gives CAIRPTPQETQYF.

This clone was counted a few times. This chain connects TRBV15 to TRBJ2-2; TRBD1 might be the D (5 bases). Germline CDR1 is LNHNV and CDR2 is YYDKDF (reference sequence). Trimming left V 0 bases short and J 4 bases short, with 15 bases between. This CDR3 contains 17 residues. CDR3 bases: TGTGCCACCAGCAGAGAGATAACCGCCCAGGGCACCGGGGAGCTGTTTTTT. It is translated as CATSREITAQGTGELFF.